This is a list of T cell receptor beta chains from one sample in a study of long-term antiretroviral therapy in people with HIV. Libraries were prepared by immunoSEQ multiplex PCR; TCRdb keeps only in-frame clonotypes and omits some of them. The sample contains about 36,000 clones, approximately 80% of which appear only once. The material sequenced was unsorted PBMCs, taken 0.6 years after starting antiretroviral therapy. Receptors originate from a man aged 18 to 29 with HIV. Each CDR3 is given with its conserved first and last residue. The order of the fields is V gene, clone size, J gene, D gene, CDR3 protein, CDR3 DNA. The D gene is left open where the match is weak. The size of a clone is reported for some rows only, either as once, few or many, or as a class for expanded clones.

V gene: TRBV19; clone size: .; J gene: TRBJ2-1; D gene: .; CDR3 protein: CASSIRDEQFF; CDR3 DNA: TGTGCCAGTAGTATTCGCGATGAGCAGTTCTTC
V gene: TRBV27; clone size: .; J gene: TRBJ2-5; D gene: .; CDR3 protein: CASSSEGTQYF; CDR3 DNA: TGTGCCAGCAGTTCGGAGGGAACCCAGTACTTC
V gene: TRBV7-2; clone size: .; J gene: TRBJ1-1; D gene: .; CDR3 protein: CASSLALGTEAFF; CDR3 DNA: TGTGCCAGCAGCTTAGCACTGGGGACTGAAGCTTTCTTT
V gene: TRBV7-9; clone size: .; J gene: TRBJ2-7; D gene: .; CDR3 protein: CASSTGMIVYEQYF; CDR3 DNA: TGTGCCAGCAGCACTGGAATGATAGTCTACGAGCAGTACTTC
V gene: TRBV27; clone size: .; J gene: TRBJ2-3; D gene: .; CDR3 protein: CASSILGDTQYF; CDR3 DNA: TGTGCCAGCTCTATTCTCGGAGATACGCAGTATTTT
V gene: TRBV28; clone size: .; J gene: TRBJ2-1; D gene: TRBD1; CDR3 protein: CASSLIVGGGNSYNEQFF; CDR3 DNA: TGTGCCAGCAGTTTAATTGTAGGGGGCGGTAACTCCTACAATGAGCAGTTCTTC
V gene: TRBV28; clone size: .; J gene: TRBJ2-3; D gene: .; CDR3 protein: CASNPRLGTQYF; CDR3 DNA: TGTGCCAGCAACCCGAGATTGGGCACGCAGTATTTT
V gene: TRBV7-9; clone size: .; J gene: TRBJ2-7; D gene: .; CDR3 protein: CASSSGFYEQYF; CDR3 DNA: TGTGCCAGCAGCTCGGGATTCTACGAGCAGTACTTC
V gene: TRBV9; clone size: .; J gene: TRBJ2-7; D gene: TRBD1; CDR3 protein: CASSVQPGQYEQYF; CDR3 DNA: TGTGCCAGCAGCGTACAACCGGGACAGTACGAGCAGTACTTC
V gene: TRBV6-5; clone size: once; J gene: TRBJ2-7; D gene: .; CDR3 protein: CASSPLGDEQYF; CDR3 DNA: TGTGCCAGCAGCCCGTTGGGGGACGAGCAGTACTTC
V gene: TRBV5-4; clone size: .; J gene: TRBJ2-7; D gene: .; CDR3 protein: CASSLAGTGRYEQYF; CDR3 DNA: TGTGCCAGCAGCTTGGCCGGGACTGGGCGCTACGAGCAGTACTTC
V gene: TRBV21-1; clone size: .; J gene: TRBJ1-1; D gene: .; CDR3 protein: CASSKNRDRVFPEAFF; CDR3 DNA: TGTGCCAGCAGCAAAAATAGGGACAGGGTTTTCCCTGAAGCTTTCTTT
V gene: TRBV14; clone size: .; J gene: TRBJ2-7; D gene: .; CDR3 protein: CASSHTGRSEQYF; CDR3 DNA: TGTGCCAGCAGCCACACGGGCCGCTCCGAGCAGTACTTC
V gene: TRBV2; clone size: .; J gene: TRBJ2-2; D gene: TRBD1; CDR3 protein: CASKPGTALSNTGELFF; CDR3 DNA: TGTGCCAGTAAACCCGGGACAGCCCTTTCGAACACCGGGGAGCTGTTTTTT
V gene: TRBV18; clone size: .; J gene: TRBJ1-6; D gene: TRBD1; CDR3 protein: CASSPGQGGYSPLHF; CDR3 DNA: TGTGCCAGCTCACCGGGACAGGGGGGGTATTCACCCCTCCACTTT
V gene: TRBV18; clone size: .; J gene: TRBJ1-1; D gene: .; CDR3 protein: CASSETGVTEAFF; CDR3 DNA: TGTGCCAGCTCAGAGACAGGTGTCACTGAAGCTTTCTTT
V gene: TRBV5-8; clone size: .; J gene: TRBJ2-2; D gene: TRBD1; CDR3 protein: CASSLGGGYTGELFF; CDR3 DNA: TGTGCCAGCTCTTTAGGGGGCGGTTACACCGGGGAGCTGTTTTTT
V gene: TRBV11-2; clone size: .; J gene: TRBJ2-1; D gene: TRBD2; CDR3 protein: CASSFRREAYNEQFF; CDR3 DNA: TGTGCCAGCAGCTTCCGGCGGGAGGCCTACAATGAGCAGTTCTTC
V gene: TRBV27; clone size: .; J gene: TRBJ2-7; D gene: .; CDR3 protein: CASSFTSLGEQYF; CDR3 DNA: TGTGCCAGCAGTTTTACTTCACTAGGGGAGCAGTACTTC
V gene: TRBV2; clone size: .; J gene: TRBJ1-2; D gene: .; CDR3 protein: CASRDSRGKGYGYTF; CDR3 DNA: TGTGCCAGCAGAGATTCCAGGGGAAAGGGGTATGGCTACACCTTC
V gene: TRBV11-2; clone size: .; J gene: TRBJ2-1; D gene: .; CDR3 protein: CASSLDLSRASYNEQFF; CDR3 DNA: TGTGCCAGCAGCTTAGATCTGTCCCGAGCGTCCTACAATGAGCAGTTCTTC
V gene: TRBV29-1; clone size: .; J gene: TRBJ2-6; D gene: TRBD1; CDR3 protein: CSVERTGLAGANVLTF; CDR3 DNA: TGCAGCGTTGAAAGGACAGGGCTCGCTGGGGCCAACGTCCTGACTTTC
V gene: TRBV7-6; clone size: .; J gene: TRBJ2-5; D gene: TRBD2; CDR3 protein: CASSIGVAGVQETQYF; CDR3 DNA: TGTGCCAGCAGCATCGGGGTAGCGGGAGTTCAAGAGACCCAGTACTTC
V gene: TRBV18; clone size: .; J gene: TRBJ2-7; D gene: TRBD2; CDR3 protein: CASSPLGSGSSYEQYF; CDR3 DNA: TGTGCCAGCTCACCGCTCGGGAGCGGGAGTTCCTACGAGCAGTACTTC
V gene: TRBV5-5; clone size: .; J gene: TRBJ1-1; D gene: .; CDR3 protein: CASSTGPGEVAFF; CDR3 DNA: TGTGCCAGCAGCACCGGTCCCGGGGAAGTAGCTTTCTTT
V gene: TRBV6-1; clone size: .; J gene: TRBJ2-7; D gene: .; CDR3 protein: CASSERAGLSYEQYF; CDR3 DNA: TGTGCCAGCAGTGAAAGGGCAGGTCTCTCCTACGAGCAGTACTTC
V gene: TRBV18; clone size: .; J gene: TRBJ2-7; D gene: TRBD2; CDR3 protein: CASSRGRAGDEQYF; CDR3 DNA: TGTGCCAGTTCCCGCGGGAGGGCGGGCGACGAGCAGTACTTC
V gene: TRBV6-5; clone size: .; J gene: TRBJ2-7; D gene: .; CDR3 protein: CASTPGDKYEQYF; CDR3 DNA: TGTGCCAGCACTCCCGGCGACAAATACGAGCAGTACTTC
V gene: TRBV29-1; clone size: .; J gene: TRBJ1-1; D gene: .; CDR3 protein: CSVAGMGTNTEAFF; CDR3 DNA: TGCAGCGTTGCGGGAATGGGAACGAACACTGAAGCTTTCTTT
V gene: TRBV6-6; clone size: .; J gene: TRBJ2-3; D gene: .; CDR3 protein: CASSYEKRLGEDTQYF; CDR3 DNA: TGTGCCAGCAGTTACGAAAAGCGGTTGGGGGAAGATACGCAGTATTTT
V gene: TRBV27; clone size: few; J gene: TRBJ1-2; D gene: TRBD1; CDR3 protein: CATWTGGDGYTF; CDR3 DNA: TGTGCCACCTGGACAGGGGGCGATGGCTACACCTTC
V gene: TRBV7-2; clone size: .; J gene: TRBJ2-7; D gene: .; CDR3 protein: CASSLSGYEQYF; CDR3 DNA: TGTGCCAGCAGCTTAAGCGGTTACGAGCAGTACTTC
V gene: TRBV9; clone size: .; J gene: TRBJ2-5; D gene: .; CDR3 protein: CASSPGGTAKETQYF; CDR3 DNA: TGTGCCAGCAGCCCTGGGGGGACAGCTAAAGAGACCCAGTACTTC
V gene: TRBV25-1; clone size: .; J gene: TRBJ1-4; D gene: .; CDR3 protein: CASSAGLRIATNEKLFF; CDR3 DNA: TGTGCCAGCAGCGCTGGACTGAGAATTGCAACTAATGAAAAACTGTTTTTT
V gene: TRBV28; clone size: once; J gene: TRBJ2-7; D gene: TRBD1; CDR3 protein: CASSKPRGTGRYEQYF; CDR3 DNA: TGTGCCAGCAGTAAGCCTCGAGGGACAGGGAGGTACGAGCAGTACTTC
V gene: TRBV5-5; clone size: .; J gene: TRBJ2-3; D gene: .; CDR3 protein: CASSLGAGPTDTQYF; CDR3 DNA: TGTGCCAGCAGCTTGGGGGCAGGGCCGACAGATACGCAGTATTTT
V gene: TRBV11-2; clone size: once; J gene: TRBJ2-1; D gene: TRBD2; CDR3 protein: CASSERTSGEYNEQFF; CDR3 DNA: TGTGCCAGCAGCGAACGGACTAGCGGGGAATACAATGAGCAGTTCTTC
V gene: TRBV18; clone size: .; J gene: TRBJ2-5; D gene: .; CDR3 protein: CASSPYGGMETQYF; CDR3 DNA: TGTGCCAGCTCACCATACGGGGGCATGGAGACCCAGTACTTC
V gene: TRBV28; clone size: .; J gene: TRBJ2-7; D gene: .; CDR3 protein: CASSLHGGRPHEQYF; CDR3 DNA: TGTGCCAGCAGCCTCCACGGTGGGAGGCCCCACGAGCAGTACTTC
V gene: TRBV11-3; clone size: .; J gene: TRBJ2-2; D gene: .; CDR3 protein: CASSPPGSGELFF; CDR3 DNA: TGTGCCAGCAGCCCCCCGGGATCCGGGGAGCTGTTTTTT
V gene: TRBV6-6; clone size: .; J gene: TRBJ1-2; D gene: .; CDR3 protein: CASSLSGEDTF; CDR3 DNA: TGTGCCAGCAGTTTGTCAGGGGAGGACACCTTC
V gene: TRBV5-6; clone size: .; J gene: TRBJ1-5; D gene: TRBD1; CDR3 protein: CASSLLTGANQPQHF; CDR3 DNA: TGTGCCAGCAGCTTGTTGACAGGGGCAAATCAGCCCCAGCATTTT
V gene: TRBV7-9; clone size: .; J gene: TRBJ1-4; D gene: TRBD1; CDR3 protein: CASSSGTGASTGEKLFF; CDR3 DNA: TGTGCCAGCAGCTCCGGGACAGGGGCCAGTACGGGAGAAAAACTGTTTTTT
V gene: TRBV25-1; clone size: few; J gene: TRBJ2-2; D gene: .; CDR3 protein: CASSEGLQYTGELFF; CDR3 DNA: TGTGCCAGCAGTGAGGGCCTGCAATACACCGGGGAGCTGTTTTTT
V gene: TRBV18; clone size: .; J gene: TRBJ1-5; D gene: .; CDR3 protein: CASSHSNQPQHF; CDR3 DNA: TGTGCCAGCTCACATAGCAATCAGCCCCAGCATTTT
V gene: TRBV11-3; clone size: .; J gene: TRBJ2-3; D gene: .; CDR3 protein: CASSQGGGLSTDTQYF; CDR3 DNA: TGTGCCAGCAGCCAGGGGGGGGGTTTAAGCACAGATACGCAGTATTTT
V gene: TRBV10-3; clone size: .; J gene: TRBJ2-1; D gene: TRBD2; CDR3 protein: CAISESRTSGGDEQFF; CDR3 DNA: TGTGCCATCAGTGAGTCGAGGACTAGCGGGGGGGATGAGCAGTTCTTC
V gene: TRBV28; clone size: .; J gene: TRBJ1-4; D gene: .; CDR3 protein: CASSQGGRGNEKLFF; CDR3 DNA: TGTGCCAGCAGCCAAGGGGGAAGGGGAAATGAAAAACTGTTTTTT
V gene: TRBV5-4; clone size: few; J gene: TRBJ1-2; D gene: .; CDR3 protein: CASSDGPYNYGYTF; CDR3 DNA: TGTGCCAGCTCTGATGGACCGTATAACTATGGCTACACCTTC
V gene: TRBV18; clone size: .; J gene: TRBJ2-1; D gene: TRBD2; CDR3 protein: CASSPQRGGPSEQFF; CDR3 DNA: TGTGCCAGCTCACCCCAGAGGGGAGGGCCCAGTGAGCAGTTCTTC
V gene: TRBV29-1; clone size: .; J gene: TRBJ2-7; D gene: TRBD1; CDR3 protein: CSVEDPQGPSSYEQYF; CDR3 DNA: TGCAGCGTTGAAGACCCACAGGGGCCCAGCTCCTACGAGCAGTACTTC
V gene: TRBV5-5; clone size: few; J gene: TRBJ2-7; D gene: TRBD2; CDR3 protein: CASSLVLAGVGEQYF; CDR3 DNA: TGTGCCAGCAGCTTGGTGCTAGCGGGAGTCGGGGAGCAGTACTTC